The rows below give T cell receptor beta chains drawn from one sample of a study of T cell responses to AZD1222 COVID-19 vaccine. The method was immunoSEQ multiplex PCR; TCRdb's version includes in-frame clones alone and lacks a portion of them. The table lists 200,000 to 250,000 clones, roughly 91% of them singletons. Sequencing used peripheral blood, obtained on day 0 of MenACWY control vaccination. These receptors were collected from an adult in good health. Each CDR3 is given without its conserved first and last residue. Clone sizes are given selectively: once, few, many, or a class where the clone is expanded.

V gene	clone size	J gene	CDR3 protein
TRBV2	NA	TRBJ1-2	ASKLPLGPYT
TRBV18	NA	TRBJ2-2	ASSQTSGGLTGELF
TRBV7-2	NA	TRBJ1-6	ASKRERQGNSPLH
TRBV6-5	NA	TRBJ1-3	ASSYSWASGNTIY
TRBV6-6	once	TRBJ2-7	ASTPGQGGQY
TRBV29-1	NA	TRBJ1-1	SVLQGRENTEAF
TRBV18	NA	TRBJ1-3	ASSLGQGTGNTIY
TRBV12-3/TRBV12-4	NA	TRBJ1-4	ASSFLGEKLF
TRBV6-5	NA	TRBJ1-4	ASSILWGKDEKLF
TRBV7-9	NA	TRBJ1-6	ASSFGQGRNSPLH